This T cell receptor beta chain is drawn from a study of cytomegalovirus exposure and HLA in healthy donors. Study-wide context: The same platform as the approximately 670 first-cohort repertoires was used for the 100 to 150 validation repertoires, a later analysis reported. Overall study findings and caveats: The study labeled 170 or so TCR beta chains cytomegalovirus-associated.

Worth noting for this clone: As yet, its antigen is unknown.

Here immunoSEQ multiplex PCR was the method, and the copy in TCRdb shows in-frame clones only, minus some. The sample yields about 130,000 clones, about 90% seen once. This CDR3 contains 14 residues. Trimming took 5 bases from V and 0 from J, leaving 10 bases between them. Germline V lookup: CDR1 SGHRS, CDR2 YFSETQ. Source material: PBMCs. The chain links TRBV5-1 to TRBJ2-3; no clear D. The sequence came from a young woman in good health and CMV-seropositive. The CDR3 DNA sequence: TGCGCCAGCAGTCTCCGGGTTAGCACAGATACGCAGTATTTT. This gives the protein CASSLRVSTDTQYF.